This record concerns one T cell receptor (beta chain) sequence. The antigen is not known. This sample is drawn from a study of long-term antiretroviral therapy in people with HIV. CDR1 and CDR2 (germline): MNHEY, SVGAGI. J lost 2 bases, V lost 7 bases, and 5 bases had no gene match. The CDR3 length is 15 residues. Researchers report immunoSEQ v3.0 was run at survey level. Sequencing aimed to cover roughly 40,000-55,000 T-cell genomes per sample. Data came from immunoSEQ multiplex PCR; TCRdb stores just in-frame clones and leaves some out. The data contain about 35,000 clones, 90% to 95% of them singletons. Overall study findings and caveats: Clonal populations expanded prior to ART predominated within the repertoire at all time points. An increase in diversity followed ART, yet levels stayed below transplant donor controls. In the period from the mid-2000s to the late 2010s, blood was collected, possibly under older ART regimens.

This sequence originates from a woman in her forties or fifties with HIV. The sequences come from unsorted PBMCs, collected 4.1 years after starting antiretroviral therapy. The V gene is TRBV6-5, the J gene TRBJ1-5, with 10 bases aligning to TRBD1. CDR3 loop: CASTVGTGGNQPQHF. The DNA of the CDR3 is TGTGCCAGCACCGTGGGGACAGGGGGCAATCAGCCCCAGCATTTT.